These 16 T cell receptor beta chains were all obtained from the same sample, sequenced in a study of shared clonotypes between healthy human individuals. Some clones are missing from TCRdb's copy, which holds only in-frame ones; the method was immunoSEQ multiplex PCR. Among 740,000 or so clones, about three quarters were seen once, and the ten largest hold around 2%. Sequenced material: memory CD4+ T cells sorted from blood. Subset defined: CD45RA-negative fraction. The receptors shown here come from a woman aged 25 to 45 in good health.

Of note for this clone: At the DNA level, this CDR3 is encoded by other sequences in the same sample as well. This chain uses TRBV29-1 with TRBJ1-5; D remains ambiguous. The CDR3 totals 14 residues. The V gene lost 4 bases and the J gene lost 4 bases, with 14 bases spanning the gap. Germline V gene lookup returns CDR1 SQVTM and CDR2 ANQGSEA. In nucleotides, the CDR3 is TGCAGCGTTGGTGGGGTCGGAGGGAATCAGCCCCAGCATTTT. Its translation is CSVGGVGGNQPQHF.

The CDR3 region is CASRRDSPSYNEQFF. CDR3 coding DNA: TGTGCCAGCAGGAGGGACTCGCCCTCCTACAATGAGCAGTTCTTC. V gene TRBV2 combines with J gene TRBJ2-1; D may be TRBD2 (6 bases). CDR1 and CDR2 from the germline V gene are SNHLY and FYNNEI. The CDR3 consists of 15 residues. V was shortened by 6 bases and J by 0 bases, with 12 bases between the two germline ends. Based on the CDR3 plus reference TRBV2 and TRBJ2-1, the full variable domain is EPEVTQTPSHQVTQMGQEVILRCVPISNHLYFYWYRQILGQKVEFLVSFYNNEISEKSEIFDDQFSVERPDGSNFTLKIRSTKLEDSAMYFCASRRDSPSYNEQFFGPGTRLTVL.

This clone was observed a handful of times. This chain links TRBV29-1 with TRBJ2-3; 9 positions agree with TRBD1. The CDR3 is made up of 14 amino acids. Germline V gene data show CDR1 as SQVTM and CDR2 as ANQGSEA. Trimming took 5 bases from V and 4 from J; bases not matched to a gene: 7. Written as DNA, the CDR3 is TGCAGCGTTTTCGGGACAGGGAGCTCAGATACGCAGTATTTT. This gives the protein CSVFGTGSSDTQYF.

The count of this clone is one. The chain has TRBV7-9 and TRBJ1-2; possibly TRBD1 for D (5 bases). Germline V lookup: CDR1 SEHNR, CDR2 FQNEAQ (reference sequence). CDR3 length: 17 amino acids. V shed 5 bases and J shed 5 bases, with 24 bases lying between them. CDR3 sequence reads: CASSPDGGLPSRYGYTF. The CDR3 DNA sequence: TGTGCCAGCAGCCCAGATGGGGGACTCCCATCGAGATATGGCTACACCTTC.

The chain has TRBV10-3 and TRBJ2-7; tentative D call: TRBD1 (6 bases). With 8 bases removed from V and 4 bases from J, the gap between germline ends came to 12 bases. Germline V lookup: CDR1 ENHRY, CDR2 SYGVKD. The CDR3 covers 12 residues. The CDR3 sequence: CAIGRGSYEQYF. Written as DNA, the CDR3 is TGTGCCATCGGCAGGGGCTCGTACGAGCAGTACTTC.

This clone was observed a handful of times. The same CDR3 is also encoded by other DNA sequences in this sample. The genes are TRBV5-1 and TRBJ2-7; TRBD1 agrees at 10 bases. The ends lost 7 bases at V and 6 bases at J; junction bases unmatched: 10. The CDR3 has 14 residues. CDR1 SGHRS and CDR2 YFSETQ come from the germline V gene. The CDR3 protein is CASSSGTGALEQYF. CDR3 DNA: TGCGCCAGCTCGTCCGGGACAGGGGCCCTCGAGCAGTACTTC.

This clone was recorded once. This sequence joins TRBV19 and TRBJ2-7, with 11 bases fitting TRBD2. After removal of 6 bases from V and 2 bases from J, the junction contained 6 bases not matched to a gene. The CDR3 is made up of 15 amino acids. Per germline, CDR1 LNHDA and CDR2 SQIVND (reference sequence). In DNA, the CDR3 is TGTGCCAGTAGCCACCAGGGACTAGCGGCCTACGAGCAGTACTTC. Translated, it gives CASSHQGLAAYEQYF.

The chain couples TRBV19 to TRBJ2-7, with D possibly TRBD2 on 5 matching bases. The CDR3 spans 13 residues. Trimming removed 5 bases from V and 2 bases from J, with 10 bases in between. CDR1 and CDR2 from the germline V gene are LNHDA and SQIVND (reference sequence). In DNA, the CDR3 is TGTGCCAGTAGTGAGGAGGTCCCCTACGAGCAGTACTTC. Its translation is CASSEEVPYEQYF.

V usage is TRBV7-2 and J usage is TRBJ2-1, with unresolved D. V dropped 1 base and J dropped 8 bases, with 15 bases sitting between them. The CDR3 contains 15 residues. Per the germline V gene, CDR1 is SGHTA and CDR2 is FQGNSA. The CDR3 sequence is CASSLVFASKDEQFF. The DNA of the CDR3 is TGTGCCAGCAGCTTAGTCTTCGCTAGTAAGGATGAGCAGTTCTTC.

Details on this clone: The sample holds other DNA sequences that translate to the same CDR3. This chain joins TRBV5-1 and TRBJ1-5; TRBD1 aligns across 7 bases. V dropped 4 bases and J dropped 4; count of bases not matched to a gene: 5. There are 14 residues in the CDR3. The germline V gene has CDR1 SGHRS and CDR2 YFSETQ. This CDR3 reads CASSPGTANQPQHF. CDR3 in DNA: TGCGCCAGCAGCCCCGGGACAGCAAATCAGCCCCAGCATTTT.

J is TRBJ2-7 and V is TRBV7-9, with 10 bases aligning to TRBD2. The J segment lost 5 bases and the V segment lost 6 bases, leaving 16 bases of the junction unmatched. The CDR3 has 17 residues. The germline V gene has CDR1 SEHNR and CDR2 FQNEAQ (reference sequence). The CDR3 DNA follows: TGTGCCAGCAGACGAGACTTAGAGCGGGAGGGCCCCCACGAGCAGTACTTC. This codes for CASRRDLEREGPHEQYF.

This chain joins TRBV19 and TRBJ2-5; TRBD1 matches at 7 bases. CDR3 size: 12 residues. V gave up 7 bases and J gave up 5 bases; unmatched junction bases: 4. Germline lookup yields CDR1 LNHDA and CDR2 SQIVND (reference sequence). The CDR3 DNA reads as TGTGCCAGTAAGGACAGGAGGGAGACCCAGTACTTC. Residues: CASKDRRETQYF.

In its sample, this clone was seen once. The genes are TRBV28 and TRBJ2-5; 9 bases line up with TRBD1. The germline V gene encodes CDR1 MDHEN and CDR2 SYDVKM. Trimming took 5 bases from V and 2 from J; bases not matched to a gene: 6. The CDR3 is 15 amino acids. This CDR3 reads CASSPSGQGQETQYF. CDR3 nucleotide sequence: TGTGCCAGCAGTCCTTCGGGACAGGGACAAGAGACCCAGTACTTC.

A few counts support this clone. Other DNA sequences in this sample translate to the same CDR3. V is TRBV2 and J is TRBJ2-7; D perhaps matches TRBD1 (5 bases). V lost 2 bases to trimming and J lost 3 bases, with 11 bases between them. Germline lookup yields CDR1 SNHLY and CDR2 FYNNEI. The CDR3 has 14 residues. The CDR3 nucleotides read TGTGCCAGCAGTGAAAGGGGCACCAACTACGAGCAGTACTTC. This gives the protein CASSERGTNYEQYF.

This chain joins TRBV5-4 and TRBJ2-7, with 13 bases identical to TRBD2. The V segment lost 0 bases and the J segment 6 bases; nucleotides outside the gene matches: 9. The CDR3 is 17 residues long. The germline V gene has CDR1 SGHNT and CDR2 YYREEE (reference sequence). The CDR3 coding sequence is TGTGCCAGCAGCTTGGCCGGCGGACTAGCGGGAGTTGCCGAGCAGTACTTC. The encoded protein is CASSLAGGLAGVAEQYF.

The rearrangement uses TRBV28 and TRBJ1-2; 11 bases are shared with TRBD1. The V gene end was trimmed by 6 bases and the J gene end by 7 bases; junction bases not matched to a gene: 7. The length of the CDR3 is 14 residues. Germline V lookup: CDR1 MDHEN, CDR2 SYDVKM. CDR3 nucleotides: TGTGCCAGCAGATGGACAGGGGGCGCAGGTGGCTACACCTTC. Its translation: CASRWTGGAGGYTF.